The TCR beta chain described here comes from a study of blood T cell repertoires in COVID-19. The overall study: COVID-19 samples collected from the United States, Italy and Spain covered acute and convalescent phases. PBMCs, B-cell-depleted T cells, or T cells provided the cDNA or gDNA that made up the material.

Germline V CDR1 and CDR2: MNHEY, SVGAGI. The CDR3 covers 13 residues. V shed 2 bases and J shed 6 bases, with 11 bases lying between them. The protocol was immunoSEQ multiplex PCR, while the TCRdb copy is restricted to in-frame clones and leaves out a portion. The table has about 210,000 clones, roughly 86% seen once. Sequencing was done on a sample of PBMCs or T cells enriched from blood (not recorded which). The chain carries TRBV6-5 and TRBJ2-7; possibly TRBD1 for D (5 bases). The sequence was collected from a man aged 18 to 30 with acute COVID-19. The CDR3 DNA follows: TGTGCCAGCAGTTACCGACAGATTGCCGAGCAGTACTTC. Protein: CASSYRQIAEQYF.